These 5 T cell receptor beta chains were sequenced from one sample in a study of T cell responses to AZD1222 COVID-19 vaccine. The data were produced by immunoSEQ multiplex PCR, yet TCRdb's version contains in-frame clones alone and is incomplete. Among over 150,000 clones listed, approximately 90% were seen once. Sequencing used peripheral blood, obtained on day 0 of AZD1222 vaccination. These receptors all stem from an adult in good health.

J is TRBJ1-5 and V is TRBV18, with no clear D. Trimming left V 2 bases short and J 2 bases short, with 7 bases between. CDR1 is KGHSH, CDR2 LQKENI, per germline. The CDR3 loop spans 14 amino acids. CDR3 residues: CASSPSGGNQPQHF. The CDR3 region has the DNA TGTGCCAGCTCACCATCCGGGGGCAATCAGCCCCAGCATTTT.

The CDR3 bases are TGTGCCAGCAGCCGGCTAAGGGGAGAGGACGAGCAGTACTTC. Translation gives CASSRLRGEDEQYF. The J gene is TRBJ2-7, the V gene TRBV11-2, with D perhaps matching TRBD1 or TRBD2 (5 bases each). V was cut by 5 bases and J by 5 bases, with 16 bases left in between. The CDR3 sequence is 14 residues long. Germline values: CDR1 SGHAT, CDR2 FQNNGV. Drawing the rest from reference TRBV11-2 and TRBJ2-7, the complete variable domain is EAGVAQSPRYKIIEKRQSVAFWCNPISGHATLYWYQQILGQGPKLLIQFQNNGVVDDSQLPKDRFSAERLKGVDSTLKIQPAKLEDSAVYLCASSRLRGEDEQYFGPGTRLTVT.

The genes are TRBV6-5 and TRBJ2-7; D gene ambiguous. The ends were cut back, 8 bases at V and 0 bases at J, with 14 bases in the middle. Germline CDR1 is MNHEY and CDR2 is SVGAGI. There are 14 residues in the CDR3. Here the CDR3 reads CASRDGHSSYEQYF. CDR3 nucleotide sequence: TGTGCCAGCCGCGATGGGCACAGCTCCTACGAGCAGTACTTC.

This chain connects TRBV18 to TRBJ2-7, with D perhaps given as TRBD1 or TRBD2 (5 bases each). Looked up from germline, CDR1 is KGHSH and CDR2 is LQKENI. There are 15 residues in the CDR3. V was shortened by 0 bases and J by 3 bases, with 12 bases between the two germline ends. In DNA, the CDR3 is TGTGCCAGCTCACCACCGGGGACGGGTATCTACGAGCAGTACTTC. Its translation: CASSPPGTGIYEQYF.

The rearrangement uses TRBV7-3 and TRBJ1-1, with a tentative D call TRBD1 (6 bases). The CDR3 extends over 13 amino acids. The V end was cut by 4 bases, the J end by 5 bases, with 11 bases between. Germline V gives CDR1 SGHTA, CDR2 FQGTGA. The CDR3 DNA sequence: TGTGCCAGCAGCTCAACCGGGACAACTGAAGCTTTCTTT. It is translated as CASSSTGTTEAFF.